Below, 25 T cell receptor beta chains from the same sample are listed, as sequenced in a study of blood T cell repertoires in COVID-19. Method: immunoSEQ multiplex PCR; TCRdb's copy keeps in-frame clones and lacks some. The repertoire holds a few hundred thousand clones, with 65% to 90% as singletons. Sample: peripheral blood. These receptors originate from a man aged 45-60 years with active or convalescent COVID-19.

In this sample, this clone turned up once. The chain uses TRBV4-1 and TRBJ2-3; D is unresolved. Trimming removed 0 bases at V and 6 bases at J, with 7 bases between. This CDR3 comprises 13 residues. Germline V gives CDR1 MGHRA, CDR2 YSYEKL. CDR3 bases: TGCGCCAGCAGCCAAGATTCGGTGGATACGCAGTATTTT. This sequence encodes CASSQDSVDTQYF.

This chain joins TRBV6-5 and TRBJ2-7, with TRBD1 matching 7 bases. Unmatched junction bases numbered 3, after V lost 4 bases and J lost 3 bases. The germline CDR1 and CDR2 sequences are MNHEY and SVGAGI. This CDR3 is built from 13 residues. Here the CDR3 reads CASSSDRYYEQYF. CDR3 nucleotide sequence: TGTGCCAGCAGTTCGGACAGGTACTACGAGCAGTACTTC.

The V gene is TRBV5-1, the J gene TRBJ2-7, with 9 bases lining up with TRBD2. Germline lookup yields CDR1 SGHRS and CDR2 YFSETQ. The junction had 9 bases not matched to a gene; V was cut back by 4 bases and J by 4 bases. The CDR3 runs 15 residues. This CDR3 reads CASSGGAGGPYEQYF. The CDR3 DNA is TGCGCCAGCAGCGGGGGTGCGGGAGGGCCTTACGAGCAGTACTTC.

This clone was seen a few times. The chain carries TRBV7-9 and TRBJ1-2, with a weak D call TRBD1 (6 bases). Germline CDR1 SEHNR, CDR2 FQNEAQ (reference sequence). The V end lost 5 bases, the J end lost 6 bases, and 13 bases lay between the germline ends. CDR3 size: 13 residues. This CDR3 reads CASSPGTGHGYTF. The CDR3 nucleotides are TGTGCCAGCAGCCCCGGAACAGGGCATGGCTACACCTTC.

This clone turned up a few times. J is TRBJ2-2 and V is TRBV11-2, with a tentative D call TRBD1 (6 bases). CDR1 is SGHAT, CDR2 FQNNGV, per germline. Trimming removed 4 bases from V and 3 bases from J, with 12 bases in between. The CDR3 totals 15 residues. For the CDR3, the DNA is TGTGCCAGCAGCTCCGGGGACACACACACCGGGGAGCTGTTTTTT. Amino acid sequence: CASSSGDTHTGELFF.

As regards this clone: The conserved final phenylalanine or tryptophan is absent from the CDR3, which likely points to a read error. The DNA is left out, because the CDR3 cannot be placed on it with certainty; the CDR3 is given as TCRdb lists it. V is TRBV9 and J is TRBJ1-2; TRBD1 is taken as the D call from the table, unchecked against the DNA. From germline, CDR1 is SGDLS and CDR2 YYNGEE. The CDR3 is made up of 12 amino acids, end residues included. The CDR3 reads CASSVGRGALSL.

This chain connects TRBV7-2 to TRBJ2-2, with D maybe TRBD1 (6 bases). The CDR3 covers 14 residues. The V gene's germline CDR1 is SGHTA and CDR2 FQGNSA. Trimming took off 5 bases at V and 4 bases at J, with 11 bases between the two ends. The CDR3 here is CASSDRGGTGELFF. The CDR3 region has the DNA TGTGCCAGCAGCGACAGAGGGGGCACCGGGGAGCTGTTTTTT. The variable domain in full, completed from reference TRBV7-2 and TRBJ2-2, reads GAGVSQSPSNKVTEKGKDVELRCDPISGHTALYWYRQSLGQGLEFLIYFQGNSAPDKSGLPSDRFSAERTGGSVSTLTIQRTQQEDSAVYLCASSDRGGTGELFFGEGSRLTVL.

This chain joins TRBV20-1 and TRBJ2-3, with a weak D call TRBD2 (5 bases). V was clipped by 3 bases and J by 2 bases, with 12 bases between them. The CDR3 spans 14 residues. Germline values: CDR1 DFQATT, CDR2 SNEGSKA (reference sequence). The CDR3 here is CSASVSADTDTQYF. DNA of the CDR3: TGCAGTGCTAGTGTCTCAGCGGACACAGATACGCAGTATTTT.

This clone was detected only a few times. The V and J genes are TRBV3-1 (or the pseudogene TRBV3-2) and TRBJ2-7; tentative D call: TRBD1 (6 bases). Germline CDR1 reads LGHDT; CDR2 reads YNNKEL (reference sequence). The CDR3 is 14 residues long. Deletions cut 4 bases from V and 3 bases from J, with 13 bases between. In DNA form, the CDR3 reads TGTGCCAGCAGCCTGGGTACAGGGTACTACGAGCAGTACTTC. Protein: CASSLGTGYYEQYF.

This rearrangement joins TRBV2 to TRBJ2-1; 11 nucleotides line up with TRBD2. The germline V gene encodes CDR1 SNHLY and CDR2 FYNNEI. Losses at the gene ends were 6 bases for V and 5 bases for J; bases not matched to a gene: 3. This CDR3 has 14 amino acids. The CDR3 DNA follows: TGTGCCAGCAGGGGACTAGCGGCCAACAATGAGCAGTTCTTC. Translating gives CASRGLAANNEQFF. The full variable domain, completed using reference TRBV2 and TRBJ2-1, is EPEVTQTPSHQVTQMGQEVILRCVPISNHLYFYWYRQILGQKVEFLVSFYNNEISEKSEIFDDQFSVERPDGSNFTLKIRSTKLEDSAMYFCASRGLAANNEQFFGPGTRLTVL.

The chain uses TRBV20-1 and TRBJ2-1, with 9 bases identical to TRBD1. Germline CDR1 is DFQATT and CDR2 is SNEGSKA (reference sequence). The CDR3 is 16 amino acids. Germline trimming cut 3 bases from V and 0 bases from J; bases unmatched to any gene: 6. The chain's CDR3 is CSASHRQGGSYNEQFF. CDR3 sequence (DNA): TGCAGTGCTAGTCATCGACAGGGGGGCTCCTACAATGAGCAGTTCTTC.

This sequence joins TRBV14 and TRBJ1-2; 10 nucleotides line up with TRBD1. CDR3 size: 15 residues. The trim removed 2 bases at V and 2 bases at J, leaving 2 bases unmatched. In germline, CDR1 is SGHDN, CDR2 FVKESK. In nucleotides, the CDR3 is TGTGCCAGCAGCCAACTGGGACAGGGGAACTATGGCTACACCTTC. Protein product: CASSQLGQGNYGYTF.

V usage is TRBV27 and J usage is TRBJ2-1, with unresolved D. The CDR3 is 16 residues long. Germline V gene data show CDR1 as MNHEY and CDR2 as SMNVEV (reference sequence). Trimming removed 3 bases at V and 0 bases at J, with 12 bases between. The CDR3 reads CASSFLTGPSYNEQFF. Written as DNA, the CDR3 is TGTGCCAGCAGTTTCCTGACTGGTCCCTCCTACAATGAGCAGTTCTTC.

The V and J genes are TRBV5-6 and TRBJ2-7, with TRBD2 matching over 7 bases. With 4 bases clipped from V and 2 bases from J, the junction kept 6 bases outside the gene matches. This CDR3 contains 14 residues. In germline, CDR1 is SGHDT, CDR2 YYEEEE. This CDR3 reads CASSGGLGAYEQYF. The DNA of the CDR3 is TGTGCCAGCAGCGGAGGACTAGGGGCCTACGAGCAGTACTTC.

This clone was recorded a few times. The CDR3 sequence is CASTSPRLSGSTDTQYF. CDR3 nucleotides: TGCGCCAGCACCTCACCCCGACTTAGCGGTAGCACAGATACGCAGTATTTT. J is TRBJ2-3 and V is TRBV5-1; weak D call: TRBD2 (6 bases). V lost 6 bases, J lost 0 bases, and 20 bases lay in between. In germline, CDR1 is SGHRS, CDR2 YFSETQ. CDR3 length: 17 residues.

V gene TRBV7-9 combines with J gene TRBJ2-3, with TRBD1 matching over 7 bases. The germline V gene has CDR1 SEHNR and CDR2 FQNEAQ (reference sequence). The CDR3 covers 16 residues. V dropped 5 bases and J dropped 8; count of bases not matched to a gene: 16. The CDR3 region is CASSPRQGEGTGTQYF. The CDR3 nucleotides are TGTGCCAGCAGCCCCCGACAGGGTGAAGGAACCGGTACGCAGTATTTT.

This sequence joins TRBV7-3 and TRBJ2-1, with TRBD1 matching 7 bases. The germline V gene has CDR1 SGHTA and CDR2 FQGTGA. V gave up 5 bases and J gave up 0 bases; unmatched junction bases: 4. The CDR3 is 15 residues long. CDR3 sequence: CASSPDRASYNEQFF. In nucleotides, the CDR3 is TGTGCCAGCAGCCCAGACAGGGCCTCCTACAATGAGCAGTTCTTC.

The chain combines TRBV5-1 with TRBJ2-1; 11 positions agree with TRBD2. The length of the CDR3 is 17 residues. With V trimmed by 0 bases and J by 7 bases, 9 bases remained unmatched. CDR1 is SGHRS, CDR2 YFSETQ, per germline. CDR3 protein: CASSLGGRLAGRNEQFF. CDR3 nucleotides: TGCGCCAGCAGCTTGGGTGGGAGACTAGCGGGACGAAATGAGCAGTTCTTC.

V is TRBV28 and J is TRBJ1-5; 7 bases line up with TRBD1. The V segment lost 1 base and the J segment 5 bases; nucleotides outside the gene matches: 8. The CDR3 totals 16 residues. Per the germline V gene, CDR1 is MDHEN and CDR2 is SYDVKM. In DNA, the CDR3 is TGTGCCAGCAGTTTATATGGGGACAGTACTTATCAGCCCCAGCATTTT. Amino acids: CASSLYGDSTYQPQHF.

V usage is TRBV7-9 and J usage is TRBJ2-1; 7 bases align to TRBD2. The junction had 6 bases not matched to a gene; V was cut back by 2 bases and J by 5 bases. The germline V gene has CDR1 SEHNR and CDR2 FQNEAQ (reference sequence). The CDR3 has 15 amino acids. In nucleotides, the CDR3 is TGTGCCAGCAGCTTACGGGGGAGGGTCGACAATGAGCAGTTCTTC. Translation gives CASSLRGRVDNEQFF.

The chain couples TRBV15 to TRBJ2-2; tentatively, D is TRBD2 (6 bases). V was trimmed by 0 bases and J by 5 bases, leaving 13 bases between them. Germline V gives CDR1 LNHNV, CDR2 YYDKDF (reference sequence). The CDR3 contains 16 residues. CDR3 coding DNA: TGTGCCACCAGCAGAGATCGTCGGGAGCTGACCGGGGAGCTGTTTTTT. Translation gives CATSRDRRELTGELFF.

This clone was recorded once. This rearrangement joins TRBV19 to TRBJ2-2; 7 positions agree with TRBD1. Germline trimming cut 6 bases from V and 3 bases from J; bases unmatched to any gene: 13. Germline V gene data show CDR1 as LNHDA and CDR2 as SQIVND (reference sequence). The CDR3 totals 17 residues. This CDR3 is CASRGQRLTFDTGELFF. The CDR3 nucleotides are TGTGCCAGTAGGGGACAGAGACTAACATTTGACACCGGGGAGCTGTTTTTT.

In its sample, this clone was seen a few times. The chain joins TRBV5-4 to TRBJ1-3; D call uncertain. V lost 9 bases, J lost 0 bases, and 16 bases lay in between. This CDR3 spans 15 amino acids. CDR1 is SGHNT and CDR2 is YYREEE in the germline V gene (reference sequence). CDR3 sequence reads: CAIKSAGISGNTIYF. Written as DNA, the CDR3 is TGTGCCATCAAAAGCGCCGGAATCTCTGGAAACACCATATATTTT. The variable domain in full, with the rest retrieved from reference TRBV5-4 and TRBJ1-3, is ETGVTQSPTHLIKTRGQQVTLRCSSQSGHNTVSWYQQALGQGPQFIFQYYREEENGRGNFPPRFSGLQFPNYSSELNVNALELDDSALYLCAIKSAGISGNTIYFGEGSWLTVV.

This chain uses TRBV6-5 with TRBJ2-5; the match to TRBD1 covers 8 bases. The CDR3 is made up of 15 amino acids. CDR1 is MNHEY and CDR2 is SVGAGI in the germline V gene. V was clipped by 0 bases and J by 5 bases; unmatched bases: 5. The CDR3 DNA follows: TGTGCCAGCAGTTACTCAAATCGGGACAGGGAGACCCAGTACTTC. Amino acids: CASSYSNRDRETQYF.

The rearrangement links TRBV4-1 to TRBJ2-2; 13 nucleotides match TRBD2. This CDR3 is built from 16 residues. Germline V lookup: CDR1 MGHRA, CDR2 YSYEKL. V lost 1 base to trimming and J lost 7 bases; unmatched junction nucleotides: 3. Here the CDR3 reads CASSQGLAGGGGELFF. In nucleotides, the CDR3 is TGCGCCAGCAGCCAAGGACTAGCGGGAGGAGGCGGGGAGCTGTTTTTT.